This T cell receptor (beta chain) was retrieved from a study of control samples from healthy donors and cancer patients. Trimming pared 3 bases from V and 0 bases from J, leaving 11 bases between. This CDR3 is built from 15 residues. CDR1 is KGHSH and CDR2 is LQKENI in the germline V gene. Libraries were prepared by immunoSEQ multiplex PCR; TCRdb keeps only in-frame clonotypes and omits some of them. Here the sample spans about 100,000 clones, just under 85% being singletons. The clonotype originates from a young man in good health. The V call is TRBV18, the J call TRBJ1-2, with D unclear. Material for sequencing was blood. The CDR3 DNA is TGTGCCAGCTCACCGAACAGAGAAGCTAACTATGGCTACACCTTC. Its translation is CASSPNREANYGYTF.